These 9 T cell receptor beta chains were all obtained from the same sample, sequenced in a study of control samples from healthy donors and cancer patients. The protocol was immunoSEQ multiplex PCR, while the TCRdb copy is restricted to in-frame clones and leaves out a portion. The repertoire holds over 100,000 clones, with approximately 90% as singletons. The specimen sequenced was blood. The receptor source for this set is a human donor in good health. The donor label of this sample is uncertain.

This clone was seen only once. In nucleotides, the CDR3 is TGTGCCTGGAGTGAGGTGTGGGGTGAGCAGTTCTTC. Its protein product is CAWSEVWGEQFF. This rearrangement joins TRBV30 to TRBJ2-1; D is ambiguous. Per the germline V gene, CDR1 is GTSNPN and CDR2 is SVGIG (reference sequence). The CDR3 is 12 amino acids. Trimming left V 1 base short and J 9 bases short, with 10 bases between.

The chain links TRBV24-1 to TRBJ1-5; D remains ambiguous. Between the trimmed V and J ends, which lost 4 bases and 0 bases, there was a span of 6 bases. The V gene's germline CDR1 is KGHDR and CDR2 SFDVKD. This CDR3 spans 14 amino acids. CDR3 sequence reads: CATSEPYSNQPQHF. The CDR3 region has the DNA TGTGCCACCAGTGAACCTTATAGCAATCAGCCCCAGCATTTT.

The chain recombines TRBV14 with TRBJ2-3; tentatively, D is TRBD1 (6 bases). V gave up 0 bases and J gave up 0 bases, with 13 bases separating them. Germline V lookup: CDR1 SGHDN, CDR2 FVKESK. The CDR3 length is 17 residues. CDR3 sequence reads: CASSQDRGLPSTDTQYF. CDR3 sequence (DNA): TGTGCCAGCAGCCAAGATAGGGGGTTGCCTAGCACAGATACGCAGTATTTT.

The rearrangement joins TRBV5-6 to TRBJ2-1; the D is unclear. Germline CDR1 is SGHDT and CDR2 is YYEEEE. Trimming shortened V by 1 base and J by 0 bases, and 5 bases separated the two germline ends. CDR3 length: 14 residues. CDR3 region: CASSLMSSYNEQFF. The DNA of the CDR3 is TGTGCCAGCAGCTTGATGAGCTCCTACAATGAGCAGTTCTTC. Full variable domain (missing parts from reference TRBV5-6 and TRBJ2-1): DAGVTQSPTHLIKTRGQQVTLRCSPKSGHDTVSWYQQALGQGPQFIFQYYEEEERQRGNFPDRFSGHQFPNYSSELNVNALLLGDSALYLCASSLMSSYNEQFFGPGTRLTVL.

The chain is built from TRBV7-7 and TRBJ2-5; 7 bases are a match to TRBD2. The CDR3 runs to 15 residues. Looked up from germline, CDR1 is SSHAT and CDR2 is FNYEAQ (reference sequence). J gave up 4 bases and V 2 bases, and 7 bases lay outside the gene matches. This chain's CDR3 is CASSLTGSGGETQYF. CDR3 nucleotides: TGTGCCAGCAGCTTAACGGGCTCGGGGGGAGAGACCCAGTACTTC.

The chain employs TRBV5-5 and TRBJ1-5; 9 bases line up with TRBD1. Germline CDR1 is SGHKS and CDR2 is YYEKEE (reference sequence). This CDR3 spans 15 amino acids. Losses at the gene ends were 2 bases for V and 4 bases for J; bases not matched to a gene: 4. Here the CDR3 reads CASSFRTGVNQPQHF. The CDR3 DNA is TGTGCCAGCAGCTTTAGGACAGGGGTGAATCAGCCCCAGCATTTT.

The sample holds one count of this clone. The chain is built from TRBV7-8 and TRBJ2-3; D ambiguous. CDR1 and CDR2 from the germline V gene are SGHVS and FQNEAQ. V lost 8 bases to trimming and J lost 0 bases, with 6 bases between them. The CDR3 has 12 amino acids. In DNA form, the CDR3 reads TGTGCCAGCCGGCGGAGCACAGATACGCAGTATTTT. Translation: CASRRSTDTQYF.

The chain joins TRBV29-1 to TRBJ1-5; no clear D gene. Trimming left V 4 bases short and J 1 base short, with 8 bases between. CDR3 size: 13 residues. Germline V lookup: CDR1 SQVTM, CDR2 ANQGSEA. The chain's CDR3 is CSVVGNSNQPQHF. CDR3 DNA sequence: TGCAGCGTTGTAGGGAACAGCAATCAGCCCCAGCATTTT.

This chain links TRBV12-5 with TRBJ1-3, with D possibly being TRBD1 (5 bases). Trimming left V 3 bases short and J 8 bases short, with 17 bases between. CDR1 is LGHNT, CDR2 FRNRAP, per germline. The CDR3 extends over 15 amino acids. The CDR3 loop is CASGLAGGFTDTIYF. CDR3 nucleotides: TGTGCTAGTGGTTTAGCCGGGGGTTTCACGGACACCATATATTTT.